This T cell receptor beta chain stems from a study of T cell responses to AZD1222 COVID-19 vaccine. The CDR3 totals 14 residues. CDR1 is KGHDR and CDR2 is SFDVKD in the germline V gene. Trimming removed 6 bases from V and 2 bases from J, with 12 bases in between. Method: immunoSEQ multiplex PCR; TCRdb's copy keeps in-frame clones and lacks some. The sample holds 95,000 to 150,000 clones; over 80% are singletons and the top ten take 13% to 15%. This clone showed up just a few times. Sequencing used peripheral blood, obtained on day 0 of AZD1222 vaccination. The source of this sequence is an adult in good health. The chain carries TRBV24-1 and TRBJ2-5; D is possibly TRBD2 (6 bases). CDR3 sequence (DNA): TGTGCCACCAGTTCCCCCGGGGGTCAAGAGACCCAGTACTTC. This gives the protein CATSSPGGQETQYF.